This T cell receptor beta chain was profiled in a study of control samples from healthy donors and cancer patients. The table came from immunoSEQ multiplex PCR; TCRdb's copy has only in-frame clones and leaves some out. The sample records about 25,000 clones, over 75% being singletons. Trimming took 3 bases from V and 5 from J, leaving 8 bases between them. The V gene's germline CDR1 is MGHDK and CDR2 SYGVNS. The CDR3 has 12 residues. The source material was PBMCs. The chain couples TRBV25-1 to TRBJ2-7, with D perhaps being TRBD1 or TRBD2 (5 bases each). The receptor was isolated from a woman between 55 and 75 years old with head and neck cancer. CDR3 sequence (DNA): TGTGCCAGCAGTGATTGGGGGAACGAGCAGTACTTC. Encoded protein: CASSDWGNEQYF.